This T cell receptor beta chain emerged from a study of molecular identifiers for immune sequencing clone quantification. Findings and caveats of the study: Beyond 20 RNA copies, clones held over 97% of effector molecules, compared with under 1% in naive cells. Even with one million naive cells present, spiked Jurkat TCR RNA from one cell was reportedly detectable.

From the PCR reads, TCRdb called clonotypes with MiXCR, one entry per CDR3 protein. Found here are about half a million distinct CDR3 sequences, roughly a fifth of them singletons; the top ten hold about 0.8%. This clonotype came up many times. Its specificity is not known. Preparation of naive CD8 libraries involved roughly 17,000 to 1,000,000 sorted cells and 10%, 30% or 50% RNA. Sorting captured naive CD8 T cells as CD8+CD4-CCR7+CD45RA+. Specimen: naive CD8+ T cells from blood, with Jurkat cell RNA spiked in. Noted subset: FACS-sorted CD8+CD4-CCR7+CD45RA+ naive T cells. This TCR derives from a human donor in good health. Some libraries in this study had Jurkat cell RNA spiked in.

CDR3 loop: CASSSGLAMNTGELFF. The CDR3 DNA reads as TGTGCCAGCAGCTCCGGACTAGCGATGAACACCGGGGAGCTGTTTTTT. The genes are TRBV7-9 and TRBJ2-2; 9 nucleotides align to TRBD2. The germline CDR1 and CDR2 sequences are SEHNR and FQNEAQ (reference sequence). The ends lost 4 bases at V and 1 base at J; junction bases unmatched: 4. This CDR3 has 16 amino acids.